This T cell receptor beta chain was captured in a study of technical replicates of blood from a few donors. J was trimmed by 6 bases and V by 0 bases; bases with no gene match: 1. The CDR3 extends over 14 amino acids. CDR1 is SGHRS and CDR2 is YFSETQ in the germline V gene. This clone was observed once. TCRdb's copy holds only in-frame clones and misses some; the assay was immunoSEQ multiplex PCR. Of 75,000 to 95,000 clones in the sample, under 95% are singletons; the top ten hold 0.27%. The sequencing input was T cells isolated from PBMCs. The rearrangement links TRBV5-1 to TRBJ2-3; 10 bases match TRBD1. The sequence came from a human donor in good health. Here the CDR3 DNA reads TGCGCCAGCAGCTTGGGACAGGGGGCTGATACGCAGTATTTT. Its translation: CASSLGQGADTQYF.